These 7 T cell receptor beta chains were all obtained from the same sample, sequenced in a study of STAT3 mutations in large granular lymphocyte leukemia. Antigen specificity for these receptors is unknown. The study, taken as a whole, reports: At least one immunodominant TCR beta clonotype appeared in every T-cell large granular lymphocyte leukemia patient.

Sequencing used immunoSEQ multiplex PCR; TCRdb keeps in-frame clones, though not all of them. The table includes about 24,000 clones, 94% detected once. The sequenced material came from peripheral blood mononuclear cells. These receptors came from a middle-aged man with T-cell large granular lymphocyte leukemia. Some clones in this sample may be carry-over from other donors' samples.

This sequence joins TRBV7-9 and TRBJ2-7; D not resolved. This CDR3 spans 12 amino acids. Germline CDR1 SEHNR, CDR2 FQNEAQ (reference sequence). Trimming pared 5 bases from V and 0 bases from J, leaving 5 bases between. This CDR3 is CASSIGSYEQYF. CDR3 DNA: TGTGCCAGCAGCATCGGCTCCTACGAGCAGTACTTC.

The rearrangement uses TRBV7-9 and TRBJ2-3, with TRBD2 matching over 8 bases. The J segment lost 4 bases and the V segment lost 5 bases, leaving 5 bases of the junction unmatched. The CDR3 is 14 amino acids. Germline V gene sequence: CDR1 SEHNR, CDR2 FQNEAQ (reference sequence). CDR3: CASSARLAPDTQYF. In DNA form, the CDR3 reads TGTGCCAGCAGCGCCCGACTAGCGCCAGATACGCAGTATTTT.

In nucleotides, the CDR3 is TGTGCCTGGAGTGTAGGTCCGGGAAACACCATATATTTT. Amino acids: CAWSVGPGNTIYF. The chain couples TRBV30 to TRBJ1-3; no firm D call. The germline V gene encodes CDR1 GTSNPN and CDR2 SVGIG (reference sequence). V gave up 0 bases and J gave up 4 bases, with 7 bases separating them. The CDR3 sequence is 13 residues long.

The chain has TRBV7-3 and TRBJ2-7; D uncertain. The CDR3 covers 13 residues. The germline V gene has CDR1 SGHTA and CDR2 FQGTGA. Trimming stripped 6 bases from V and 7 bases from J, with 16 bases between. CDR3 in DNA: TGTGCCAGCAGTCCGAACAGTGGTGGGGAGCAGTACTTC. Protein: CASSPNSGGEQYF.

The chain is built from TRBV7-8 and TRBJ2-3; the match to TRBD2 covers 7 bases. The CDR3 totals 14 residues. J lost 4 bases, V lost 1 base, and 2 bases had no gene match. Germline values: CDR1 SGHVS, CDR2 FQNEAQ. The CDR3 loop is CASSLETSPDTQYF. CDR3 sequence (DNA): TGTGCCAGCAGCTTAGAGACTAGCCCAGATACGCAGTATTTT.

The rearrangement links TRBV7-9 to TRBJ2-7, with 7 bases matching TRBD1. Germline V gives CDR1 SEHNR, CDR2 FQNEAQ (reference sequence). V lost 5 bases and J lost 4; bases outside the gene matches: 14. The CDR3 has 16 amino acids. Written as DNA, the CDR3 is TGTGCCAGCAGCGCCCGCAGGGGGTGGGAACAATACGAGCAGTACTTC. Protein sequence: CASSARRGWEQYEQYF.

The rearrangement joins TRBV5-1 to TRBJ2-5; possible D gene TRBD1, 5 bases. Germline values: CDR1 SGHRS, CDR2 YFSETQ. This CDR3 region has 15 residues. V gave up 3 bases and J gave up 4 bases, with 16 bases separating them. In nucleotides, the CDR3 is TGCGCCAGCAGCTGGGCCGATGGGGCCCTAGAGACCCAGTACTTC. Translation gives CASSWADGALETQYF. Variable domain in full (rest from reference TRBV5-1 and TRBJ2-5): KAGVTQTPRYLIKTRGQQVTLSCSPISGHRSVSWYQQTPGQGLQFLFEYFSETQRNKGNFPGRFSGRQFSNSRSEMNVSTLELGDSALYLCASSWADGALETQYFGPGTRLLVL.